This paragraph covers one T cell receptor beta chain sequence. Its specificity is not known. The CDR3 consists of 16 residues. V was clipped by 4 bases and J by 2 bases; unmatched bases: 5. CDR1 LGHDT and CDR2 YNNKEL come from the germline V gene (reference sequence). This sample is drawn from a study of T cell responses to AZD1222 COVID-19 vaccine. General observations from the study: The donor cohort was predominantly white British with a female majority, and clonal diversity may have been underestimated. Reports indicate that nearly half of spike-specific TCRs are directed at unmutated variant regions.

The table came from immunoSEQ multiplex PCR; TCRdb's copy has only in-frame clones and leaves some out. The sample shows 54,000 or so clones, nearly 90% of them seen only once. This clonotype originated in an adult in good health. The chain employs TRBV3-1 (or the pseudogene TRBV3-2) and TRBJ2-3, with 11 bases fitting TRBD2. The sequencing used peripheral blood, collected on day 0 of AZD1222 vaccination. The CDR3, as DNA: TGTGCCAGCAGCCCGTCTAGCGGGGGGTACACAGATACGCAGTATTTT. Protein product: CASSPSSGGYTDTQYF.